This T cell receptor (beta chain) was profiled in a study of blood T cell repertoires in COVID-19 (dated by TCRdb to about 2020). Turning to the overall study: Collaborator samples came from the United States, Italy and Spain and covered acute and convalescent phases of COVID-19. The repertoires were released in a freely available public database meant as a resource for research on the immune response to SARS-CoV-2. The dataset comprised deeply sampled blood TCRbeta repertoires from subjects exposed to, actively infected with, or recovered from COVID-19. The prospective study material was composed of cDNA or gDNA derived from T cells, B-cell-depleted T cells, or PBMCs. The samples were drawn from two sources: the first 160 participants of the ongoing ImmuneRACE study, and some 1,300 subjects contributed by 6 global collaborators. Nearly every sample came with metadata listing a de-identified subject ID, COVID-19 status, age in years and sex. Where available, HLA class I and class II types were taken from metadata supplied by the sample provider and were not determined by assay-based typing.

TCRbeta CDR3 regions were amplified from genomic DNA by means of the immunoSEQ Assay, a bias-controlled multiplex PCR. For the original study's pipeline: Within the assay, amplification of reference gene primers was used to estimate how many nucleated cells each sample contained. To quantify the absolute abundance of each unique TCRbeta CDR3 rearrangement, sequence reads were collapsed and filtered. Productive Simpson clonality was computed per sample as the square root of Simpson's diversity index over productive rearrangements. In its TCRdb copy, this immuneACCESS table keeps in-frame sequences only and misses some clones. Where compared with another copy, unresolved V genes explain less than half of these, and the others have no known cause. That table is the source of V, J and clone size, and D and trimming were worked out from the DNA. Within this sample are some 350,000 clones, with around 87% of them counted one time only. The ten largest make up around 6% of the sample.

Spanning cysteine to phenylalanine, the CDR3 consists of 13 amino acids. Left in the record is the CDR3 DNA by itself, 39 bases read in frame from the first base. CDR1 and CDR2 are read off the germline V gene (reference sequence) as SEHNR and FQNEAQ. Relative to germline, V is missing 6 bases and J is missing 4 bases, with 5 bases of the junction outside any gene match. To note about this clone: What antigen it recognizes has not been identified. No per-base quality is available; no much larger clone lies one base away.

One collaborating source in Seattle enrolled patients during active infection and followed them longitudinally through the course of disease. Each collaborating institution followed its own protocols to collect whole blood in K2EDTA tubes. For TCRbeta analysis, collaborator samples were shipped as frozen whole blood, as isolated PBMCs, or as DNA extracted from either sample type. What the authors observed across the whole study: The quantity of clinical and demographic metadata differed by source and by participant and was supplied without curation.

Recombination linked TRBV7-9 to TRBJ1-1, and 7 junction bases match TRBD1. The material sequenced was peripheral blood. This sequence originates from a woman aged 50 to 60 with COVID-19, enrolled during active disease. Here the CDR3 is given as CASSSTGATEAFF. The nucleotide sequence is given as TGTGCCAGCAGTTCCACAGGGGCCACTGAAGCTTTCTTT.